A selection of T cell receptor beta chains follows, all from one sample in a study of blood T cell repertoires in COVID-19. The method was immunoSEQ multiplex PCR; TCRdb's version includes in-frame clones alone and lacks a portion of them. The sample contains approximately 150,000 clones, approximately 80% of which appear only once. Specimen: peripheral blood. These receptors all come from a woman aged 45-65 years with acute or convalescent COVID-19. CDR3s include the opening cysteine and the closing phenylalanine or tryptophan. D genes are given only for firm matches. Clone size, where shown, is once, few, many, or a class for clones that have expanded.

DNA: TGCGCCACCGCGCAAGGACAGCGAAATTCACCCCTCCACTTT; CDR3: CATAQGQRNSPLHF; V: TRBV5-1; J: TRBJ1-6; D: NA; size: NA
DNA: TGCAGCGTGGTGATCGGACAGCCGAACACTGAAGCTTTCTTT; CDR3: CSVVIGQPNTEAFF; V: TRBV29-1; J: TRBJ1-1; D: NA; size: NA
DNA: TGCGCCAGCCGGACTACGGGGAGCCAAGAGACCCAGTACTTC; CDR3: CASRTTGSQETQYF; V: TRBV5-1; J: TRBJ2-5; D: NA; size: NA
DNA: TGTGCCAGCAGCCTCTCTCCCGGAGATACGCAGTATTTT; CDR3: CASSLSPGDTQYF; V: TRBV6-2/TRBV6-3; J: TRBJ2-3; D: NA; size: few
DNA: TGTGCCAGCAGTGACCCATACACTGAAGCTTTCTTT; CDR3: CASSDPYTEAFF; V: TRBV25-1; J: TRBJ1-1; D: NA; size: NA
DNA: TGTGCCAGCTTGGGAGGGCAAAATTCACCCCTCCACTTT; CDR3: CASLGGQNSPLHF; V: TRBV18; J: TRBJ1-6; D: NA; size: once
DNA: TGCGCCAGCAGCGAAGGACAGCCAGGGGTTGGAAACACCATATATTTT; CDR3: CASSEGQPGVGNTIYF; V: TRBV5-1; J: TRBJ1-3; D: NA; size: NA
DNA: TGCGCCAGCAGCTGGGGCGCAGGGGACACTGAAGCTTTCTTT; CDR3: CASSWGAGDTEAFF; V: TRBV5-1; J: TRBJ1-1; D: NA; size: few
DNA: TGTGCCTGGAGTGTGGGACAGGTAAATCAGCCCCAGCATTTT; CDR3: CAWSVGQVNQPQHF; V: TRBV30; J: TRBJ1-5; D: TRBD1; size: NA
DNA: TGTGCCAGCTTACAGGGCGGAGAGCAGTACTTC; CDR3: CASLQGGEQYF; V: TRBV18; J: TRBJ2-7; D: NA; size: NA
DNA: TGTGCCAGCAGTTCATTAGGGGTAGCTAATGAAAAACTGTTTTTT; CDR3: CASSSLGVANEKLFF; V: TRBV28; J: TRBJ1-4; D: NA; size: NA
DNA: TGCGCCAGCGTGGGCCGCCTCAGCAATCAGCCCCAGCATTTT; CDR3: CASVGRLSNQPQHF; V: TRBV5-1; J: TRBJ1-5; D: NA; size: few
DNA: TGTGCCAGCAGTTCGGGGACTAGGTCCTCCTACGAGCAGTACTTC; CDR3: CASSSGTRSSYEQYF; V: TRBV6-6; J: TRBJ2-7; D: TRBD2; size: NA
DNA: TGTGCCAGCAGGCAAGGGGGACAGGGGGCGTTTGGCTACACCTTC; CDR3: CASRQGGQGAFGYTF; V: TRBV5-4; J: TRBJ1-2; D: TRBD1; size: NA
DNA: TGTGCCAGCGCCTTTTCCGGTCCAGATACGCAGTATTTT; CDR3: CASAFSGPDTQYF; V: TRBV11-3; J: TRBJ2-3; D: NA; size: NA
DNA: TGCAGCGGGAGGGGGCCTAATGAAAAACTGTTTTTT; CDR3: CSGRGPNEKLFF; V: TRBV29-1; J: TRBJ1-4; D: TRBD1; size: NA
DNA: TGTGCCAGTATCTCGGACAGAATCTATGGCTACACCTTC; CDR3: CASISDRIYGYTF; V: TRBV19; J: TRBJ1-2; D: NA; size: NA
DNA: TGTGCTAGTGGTTATGGAGAAACAACCTACGAGCAGTACTTC; CDR3: CASGYGETTYEQYF; V: TRBV12-5; J: TRBJ2-7; D: NA; size: NA
DNA: TGTGCCAGCACCCTCGGACTAGGACGGGGCAATGAGCAGTTCTTC; CDR3: CASTLGLGRGNEQFF; V: TRBV27; J: TRBJ2-1; D: TRBD2; size: NA
DNA: TGTGCCAGCAGCCAAGGACAGGGAATCAATGAGCAGTTCTTC; CDR3: CASSQGQGINEQFF; V: TRBV3-1/TRBV3-2; J: TRBJ2-1; D: TRBD1; size: few
DNA: TGTGCCAGCAGCCCAGGGAGCGGGCCGGAGGGTGAGCAGTTCTTC; CDR3: CASSPGSGPEGEQFF; V: TRBV7-9; J: TRBJ2-1; D: NA; size: NA
DNA: TGTGCCAGCAGCCAAGATCCGAGACAGGGGCCCTTCTTC; CDR3: CASSQDPRQGPFF; V: TRBV3-1/TRBV3-2; J: TRBJ2-1; D: TRBD1; size: NA
DNA: TGTGCCAGCAGTTACACAGGGGCCTATGGCTACACCTTC; CDR3: CASSYTGAYGYTF; V: TRBV6-5; J: TRBJ1-2; D: TRBD1; size: NA
DNA: TGTGCCAGCAGCTTAAGGGAGGGTAATAATTCACCCCTCCACTTT; CDR3: CASSLREGNNSPLHF; V: TRBV7-2; J: TRBJ1-6; D: NA; size: NA
DNA: TGTGCCACCTCCAAGAGCTCCTACTATGGCTACACCTTC; CDR3: CATSKSSYYGYTF; V: TRBV24-1; J: TRBJ1-2; D: NA; size: NA
DNA: TGTGCCAGCAGCCAAGCGGGGGGGCCCACAGATACGCAGTATTTT; CDR3: CASSQAGGPTDTQYF; V: TRBV4-2; J: TRBJ2-3; D: TRBD2; size: NA
DNA: TGTGCCAGCAGTACCGGGACAGGGTTTAATGAGCAGTTCTTC; CDR3: CASSTGTGFNEQFF; V: TRBV6-5; J: TRBJ2-1; D: TRBD1; size: NA
DNA: TGTGCCAGCAGTGAGGTCACCTGGTTAGACGAGCAGTACTTC; CDR3: CASSEVTWLDEQYF; V: TRBV2; J: TRBJ2-7; D: NA; size: NA
DNA: TGTGCCAGCTCACCGGGGGACTCAAACACCGGGGAGCTGTTTTTT; CDR3: CASSPGDSNTGELFF; V: TRBV18; J: TRBJ2-2; D: NA; size: NA
DNA: TGTGCCAGCAGCGCGGACTTAATCTCTGGAAACACCATATATTTT; CDR3: CASSADLISGNTIYF; V: TRBV9; J: TRBJ1-3; D: NA; size: NA
DNA: TGTGCCAGCAGTGCCCGGGGAGACCTCAAAAACATTCAGTACTTT; CDR3: CASSARGDLKNIQYF; V: TRBV6-2/TRBV6-3; J: TRBJ2-4; D: NA; size: NA
DNA: TGTGCCAGTAGTGAGGACAGGGAGTTTGAAAAACTGTTTTTT; CDR3: CASSEDREFEKLFF; V: TRBV19; J: TRBJ1-4; D: TRBD1; size: NA
DNA: TGCGCCAGCAGCCCCGGACAGGGTATTAGACCCGGGGAGCTGTTTTTT; CDR3: CASSPGQGIRPGELFF; V: TRBV5-1; J: TRBJ2-2; D: TRBD1; size: NA
DNA: TGCGCCAGCAGCTTGTTGCAGGGTGGAACTGAAGCTTTCTTT; CDR3: CASSLLQGGTEAFF; V: TRBV5-1; J: TRBJ1-1; D: NA; size: few
DNA: TGTGCCAGCAGCTTAGTAGGGGGGGGAGGGGACGAGCAGTACTTC; CDR3: CASSLVGGGGDEQYF; V: TRBV11-2; J: TRBJ2-7; D: NA; size: NA
DNA: TGTGCCAGCAATAGAGCGGCTGGGGCCAACGTCCTGACTTTC; CDR3: CASNRAAGANVLTF; V: TRBV6-5; J: TRBJ2-6; D: NA; size: NA
DNA: TGTGCCAGCAGTCTGGTCGGTAATGTGACCCAGTACTTC; CDR3: CASSLVGNVTQYF; V: TRBV28; J: TRBJ2-5; D: NA; size: NA
DNA: TGTGCCAGCAGCCTAGCCAAAAACATTCAGTACTTC; CDR3: CASSLAKNIQYF; V: TRBV28; J: TRBJ2-4; D: NA; size: NA
DNA: TGTGCCAGCAGTGACTCTTGGAAAGGAGCTTGGCACTATGGCTACACCTTC; CDR3: CASSDSWKGAWHYGYTF; V: TRBV6-4; J: TRBJ1-2; D: NA; size: NA
DNA: TGTGCCAGCAGACGGGACAGTGATCTTACATGGCCCCAGCATTTT; CDR3: CASRRDSDLTWPQHF; V: TRBV6-6; J: TRBJ1-5; D: TRBD1; size: few
DNA: TGTGCCAGCAGCTTAGGCGGGGGGCGGGATACGCAGTATTTT; CDR3: CASSLGGGRDTQYF; V: TRBV11-3; J: TRBJ2-3; D: TRBD2; size: NA
DNA: TGTGCCAGCAGTGAAACCGGGACAGGGGCAGCCCAGTACTTC; CDR3: CASSETGTGAAQYF; V: TRBV2; J: TRBJ2-5; D: TRBD1; size: NA
DNA: TGTGCCAGCAGCTTACAGGGATCCACTGAAGCTTTCTTT; CDR3: CASSLQGSTEAFF; V: TRBV7-3; J: TRBJ1-1; D: NA; size: NA
DNA: TGCGCCAGCAGTGAGGGACAGCACTCTGGAAACACCATATATTTT; CDR3: CASSEGQHSGNTIYF; V: TRBV10-2; J: TRBJ1-3; D: NA; size: NA
DNA: TGCGCCAGCAGCCAAGATCGGGGGGCAGATACGCAGTATTTT; CDR3: CASSQDRGADTQYF; V: TRBV4-1; J: TRBJ2-3; D: TRBD2; size: few